Listed here are 10 T cell receptor beta chains from one sample, sequenced in a study of blood T cell repertoires in COVID-19. TCRdb's copy holds only in-frame clones and misses some; the assay was immunoSEQ multiplex PCR. This repertoire shows approximately 27,000 clones, approximately 80% found once; its top ten account for more than 60%. The sequenced sample consisted of peripheral blood. The receptor set was obtained from an older man with acute or convalescent COVID-19.

The rearrangement uses TRBV19 and TRBJ1-5; tentative D call: TRBD1 (6 bases). Germline V gene lookup returns CDR1 LNHDA and CDR2 SQIVND (reference sequence). This CDR3 contains 12 residues. Trimming left V 4 bases short and J 5 bases short, with 6 bases between. The CDR3 protein is CASSRTDQPQHF. The DNA for the CDR3 is TGTGCCAGTAGTAGGACAGATCAGCCCCAGCATTTT.

The chain is built from TRBV7-2 and TRBJ1-1, with D uncertain. The germline V gene encodes CDR1 SGHTA and CDR2 FQGNSA. V was trimmed by 0 bases and J by 5 bases, leaving 10 bases between them. The CDR3 length is 14 residues. CDR3 sequence (DNA): TGTGCCAGCAGCTTAGCTCGGGGTGGTACTGAAGCTTTCTTT. Translated: CASSLARGGTEAFF.

V and J are TRBV12-3 or TRBV12-4 and TRBJ1-2; D is uncertain. Trimming took off 5 bases at V and 8 bases at J, with 15 bases between the two ends. The CDR3 runs 13 residues. This CDR3 reads CASSVSRFEGYTF. Here the CDR3 DNA reads TGTGCCAGCAGTGTTTCGAGGTTCGAAGGCTACACCTTC.

This clone has more than one count but fewer than ten. The chain is built from TRBV5-8 and TRBJ2-3; TRBD2 is a possible D gene (5 bases). Trimming took off 4 bases at V and 4 bases at J, with 16 bases between the two ends. Germline V gene data show CDR1 as SGHTS and CDR2 as YDEGEE. CDR3 length: 15 residues. This chain's CDR3 is CASSLGLGVADTQYF. The CDR3 bases are TGTGCCAGCAGCCTTGGACTGGGCGTCGCAGATACGCAGTATTTT.

The chain couples TRBV10-3 to TRBJ1-3, with no clear D. CDR1 and CDR2 from the germline V gene are ENHRY and SYGVKD. V was shortened by 5 bases and J by 1 base, with 3 bases between the two germline ends. There are 12 residues in the CDR3. The CDR3 is CAISPSGNTIYF. CDR3 sequence (DNA): TGTGCCATCAGTCCTTCTGGAAACACCATATATTTT.

The chain recombines TRBV11-2 with TRBJ2-6; D gene uncertain. Germline assignment: CDR1 SGHAT and CDR2 FQNNGV. The CDR3 runs to 13 residues. V lost 5 bases, J lost 1 base, and 3 bases lay in between. CDR3 nucleotides: TGTGCCAGCAGCCCATCTGGGGCCAACGTCCTGACTTTC. As protein: CASSPSGANVLTF.

The chain carries TRBV5-4 and TRBJ2-7; 7 bases are shared with TRBD1. The CDR3 runs 14 residues. Losses at the gene ends were 4 bases for V and 2 bases for J; bases not matched to a gene: 6. Germline loops: CDR1 SGHNT, CDR2 YYREEE (reference sequence). This CDR3 is CASSPDREPYEQYF. The CDR3 nucleotides are TGTGCCAGCAGCCCCGACAGGGAACCCTACGAGCAGTACTTC.

Note on this clone: The junction differs from germline at one of its ends, possibly a read error. The chain links TRBV5-1 to TRBJ2-5, with 8 bases that match TRBD1. Looked up from germline, CDR1 is SGHRS and CDR2 is YFSETQ. CDR3 size: 13 residues. CDR3 DNA sequence: TGCGCCAGCTGGGGGACAGGCCAAGGGACCCAGTACTTC. Protein product: CASWGTGQGTQYF.

This chain connects TRBV6-1 to TRBJ2-6; perhaps TRBD2 as D (5 bases). CDR3 size: 17 residues. V lost 1 base to trimming and J lost 0 bases, with 10 bases between them. The germline gives CDR1 MNHNS, CDR2 SASEGT. CDR3: CASSEVGARSGANVLTF. CDR3 nucleotide sequence: TGTGCCAGCAGTGAAGTGGGAGCGCGCTCTGGGGCCAACGTCCTGACTTTC.

V gene TRBV6-2 or TRBV6-3 combines with J gene TRBJ1-2; 9 bases match TRBD1. Germline-derived CDR1 and CDR2 are MNHEY and SVGEGT. Trimming removed 6 bases from V and 1 base from J; junction bases left unmatched: 3. CDR3 size: 14 residues. CDR3: CASSGTGINYGYTF. CDR3 DNA sequence: TGTGCCAGCAGCGGGACAGGGATTAACTATGGCTACACCTTC.